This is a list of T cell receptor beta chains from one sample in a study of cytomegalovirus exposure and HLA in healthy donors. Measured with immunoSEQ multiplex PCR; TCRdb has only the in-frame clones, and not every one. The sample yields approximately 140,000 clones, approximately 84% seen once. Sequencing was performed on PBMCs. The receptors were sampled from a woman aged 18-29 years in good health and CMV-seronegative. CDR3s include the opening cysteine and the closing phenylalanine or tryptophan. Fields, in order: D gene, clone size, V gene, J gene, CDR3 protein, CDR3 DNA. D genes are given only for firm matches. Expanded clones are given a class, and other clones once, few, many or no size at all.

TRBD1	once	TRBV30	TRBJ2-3	CAWTPGQGTDTQYF	TGTGCCTGGACCCCGGGACAGGGCACAGATACGCAGTATTTT
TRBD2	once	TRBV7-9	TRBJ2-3	CSSSLAGTSGITDTQYF	TGTTCCAGCAGCTTAGCGGGGACTAGCGGGATCACAGATACGCAGTATTTT
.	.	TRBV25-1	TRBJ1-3	CASSGGRGYSGNTIYF	TGTGCCAGCAGTGGTGGGAGAGGGTACTCTGGAAACACCATATATTTT
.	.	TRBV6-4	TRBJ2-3	CASSEQSTDTQYF	TGTGCCAGCAGTGAGCAGAGCACAGATACGCAGTATTTT
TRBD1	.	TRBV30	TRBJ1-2	CAYTPDRGFNYGYTF	TGTGCCTACACCCCGGACAGGGGGTTTAACTATGGCTACACCTTC
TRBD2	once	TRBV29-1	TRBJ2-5	CSVTSYPAGGFSTETQYF	TGCAGCGTGACCTCCTATCCAGCGGGAGGCTTCTCTACGGAGACCCAGTACTTC
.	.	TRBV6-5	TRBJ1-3	CASSYSPQGSGNTIYF	TGTGCCAGCAGTTACTCTCCCCAGGGCTCTGGAAACACCATATATTTT
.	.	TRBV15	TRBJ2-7	CATSRDKGGYEQYF	TGTGCCACCAGCAGAGATAAAGGGGGCTACGAGCAGTACTTC
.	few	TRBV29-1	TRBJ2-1	CSTGEDTYNEQFF	TGCAGCACTGGAGAGGACACGTACAATGAGCAGTTCTTC
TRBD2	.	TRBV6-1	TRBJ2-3	CASSIGTSSDTQYF	TGTGCCAGCAGTATCGGGACTAGCTCAGATACGCAGTATTTT
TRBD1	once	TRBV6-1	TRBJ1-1	CASTGVWDTEAFF	TGTGCCAGTACAGGGGTCTGGGACACTGAAGCTTTCTTT
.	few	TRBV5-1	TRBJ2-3	CASSTRGGSDTQYF	TGCGCCAGCAGCACCAGGGGTGGGTCAGATACGCAGTATTTT
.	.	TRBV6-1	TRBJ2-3	CASSEGGPRDTQYF	TGTGCCAGCAGTGAAGGTGGGCCGCGCGATACGCAGTATTTT
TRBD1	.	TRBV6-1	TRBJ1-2	CASRRGQGARGGYTF	TGTGCCAGCAGGCGGGGACAGGGGGCGCGAGGTGGCTACACCTTC
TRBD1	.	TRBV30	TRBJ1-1	CAWSPGTGAGKTEAFF	TGTGCCTGGAGTCCCGGGACAGGGGCGGGTAAAACTGAAGCTTTCTTT
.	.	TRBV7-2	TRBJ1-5	CASSLGGYQPQHF	TGTGCCAGCAGCTTAGGAGGATATCAGCCCCAGCATTTT